At least ten counts were recorded for the clone carrying this T cell receptor beta chain. Per the authors' pipeline: Sequenced samples showed a median of approximately 96,000 TCRs each, with counts running from about 22,000 to 700,000. TCRdb called the RACE reads again in MiXCR, with one record for every CDR3 protein. These V and J calls are TCRdb output, not the study's own analysis. Here the sample spans around 80,000 distinct CDR3 sequences, 5% to 8.5% being singletons. The CDR3 has 15 amino acids. CDR1 and CDR2 from the germline V gene are SGHTA and FQGTGA. Trimming took 5 bases from V and 5 from J, leaving 16 bases between them. The data originate from a study of human T cells and chemical hapten exposure. For the study at large: Across samples, TCR yields varied, mostly owing to small differences in pooled library volumes.

Time point reported: patch test 2, 6 weeks after DPC sensitization. Treatment defined: therapeutic diphenylcyclopropenone sensitization with weekly scalp DPC. The clonotype was recovered from a woman aged 25-40 years with alopecia areata. Some clones in this sample may be carry-over from other donors' samples. The chain combines TRBV7-3 with TRBJ2-1; a weak D match, TRBD2 (6 bases). Here the sequenced sample was whole blood, taken in connection with sensitization to the hapten diphenylcyclopropenone (DPC). CDR3 in amino acids: CASSPHGTGDNEQFF. CDR3 DNA: TGTGCCAGCAGCCCCCATGGTACGGGGGACAATGAGCAGTTCTTC.